Listed below are T cell receptor beta chains from one sample, sequenced in a study of T cell responses to AZD1222 COVID-19 vaccine. Assay: immunoSEQ multiplex PCR; the TCRdb copy retains only in-frame clones and omits some. The data show 180,000 or so clones, with 88% seen just once and 7.7% held by the top ten. The sequencing used peripheral blood, collected on day 0 of AZD1222 vaccination. Receptor source: an adult in good health. The CDR3 runs from the conserved cysteine through the conserved F or W. D genes are given only for firm matches. Where a row states a size, it is once, few, many or the class of an expanded clone; other rows omit it.

j_call: TRBJ2-7
v_call: TRBV28
clone_size: NA
d_call: TRBD2
cdr3_aa: CASSFRLAGAYEQYF
cdr3_nt: TGTGCCAGCAGTTTCAGACTAGCGGGGGCCTACGAGCAGTACTTC

j_call: TRBJ1-2
v_call: TRBV9
clone_size: NA
d_call: TRBD1
cdr3_aa: CASSVGTGDYGYTF
cdr3_nt: TGTGCCAGCAGCGTTGGGACAGGGGATTATGGCTACACCTTC

j_call: TRBJ2-1
v_call: TRBV11-2
clone_size: NA
d_call: NA
cdr3_aa: CASSPTSLNEQFF
cdr3_nt: TGTGCCAGCAGCCCGACTAGTCTCAATGAGCAGTTCTTC

j_call: TRBJ2-1
v_call: TRBV15
clone_size: NA
d_call: NA
cdr3_aa: CATSQTLAQQFF
cdr3_nt: TGTGCCACCAGCCAAACTTTAGCCCAGCAGTTCTTC

j_call: TRBJ2-1
v_call: TRBV7-2
clone_size: NA
d_call: TRBD1
cdr3_aa: CASSPGTGWVYEQFF
cdr3_nt: TGTGCCAGCAGCCCAGGGACAGGTTGGGTCTATGAGCAGTTCTTC

j_call: TRBJ2-7
v_call: TRBV5-1
clone_size: NA
d_call: NA
cdr3_aa: CASSSPSWSGGTYEQYF
cdr3_nt: TGCGCCAGCAGCTCACCTTCGTGGTCAGGGGGGACCTACGAGCAGTACTTC

j_call: TRBJ1-2
v_call: TRBV28
clone_size: NA
d_call: NA
cdr3_aa: CASSLQEGYGYTF
cdr3_nt: TGTGCCAGCAGTTTGCAGGAGGGGTATGGCTACACCTTC

j_call: TRBJ2-3
v_call: TRBV5-1
clone_size: NA
d_call: TRBD2
cdr3_aa: CASSIGLAGVDTQYF
cdr3_nt: TGCGCCAGCAGCATCGGACTAGCGGGGGTGGATACGCAGTATTTT

j_call: TRBJ1-5
v_call: TRBV15
clone_size: NA
d_call: TRBD1
cdr3_aa: CATSRSGTGYHQPQHF
cdr3_nt: TGTGCCACCAGTAGGTCCGGGACAGGCTACCATCAGCCCCAGCATTTT

j_call: TRBJ1-3
v_call: TRBV27
clone_size: NA
d_call: NA
cdr3_aa: CASSNLRTKDDTIYF
cdr3_nt: TGTGCCAGCAGTAACCTCAGGACAAAGGACGACACCATATATTTT

j_call: TRBJ1-2
v_call: TRBV24-1
clone_size: NA
d_call: NA
cdr3_aa: CATSDFGRADGYTF
cdr3_nt: TGTGCCACCAGTGATTTTGGTAGGGCCGATGGCTACACCTTC

j_call: TRBJ1-2
v_call: TRBV13
clone_size: NA
d_call: TRBD1
cdr3_aa: CASSFWTGGYGYTF
cdr3_nt: TGTGCCAGCAGCTTTTGGACAGGGGGTTATGGCTACACCTTC

j_call: TRBJ1-1
v_call: TRBV10-1
clone_size: NA
d_call: TRBD1
cdr3_aa: CASSIDRGTEAFF
cdr3_nt: TGCGCCAGCAGCATCGACAGGGGGACTGAAGCTTTCTTT

j_call: TRBJ1-2
v_call: TRBV19
clone_size: NA
d_call: TRBD1
cdr3_aa: CASTEDRDFYGYTF
cdr3_nt: TGTGCCAGTACCGAAGACAGGGACTTCTATGGCTACACCTTC

j_call: TRBJ2-2
v_call: TRBV19
clone_size: NA
d_call: NA
cdr3_aa: CASSRAGDTGELFF
cdr3_nt: TGTGCCAGTAGTAGGGCAGGGGACACCGGGGAGCTGTTTTTT

j_call: TRBJ1-2
v_call: TRBV24-1
clone_size: NA
d_call: TRBD1
cdr3_aa: CATSDSPPTGDVDYGYTF
cdr3_nt: TGTGCCACCAGTGATTCGCCCCCCACAGGGGATGTGGACTATGGCTACACCTTC

j_call: TRBJ1-5
v_call: TRBV24-1
clone_size: NA
d_call: NA
cdr3_aa: CATSDSGGDQPQHF
cdr3_nt: TGTGCCACCAGTGATTCTGGGGGCGATCAGCCCCAGCATTTT

j_call: TRBJ2-5
v_call: TRBV4-3
clone_size: once
d_call: TRBD2
cdr3_aa: CASSQDTGSGLTQYF
cdr3_nt: TGCGCCAGCAGCCAAGATACAGGTAGCGGGTTGACCCAGTACTTC

j_call: TRBJ2-7
v_call: TRBV18
clone_size: NA
d_call: NA
cdr3_aa: CASSPPSDPAYEQYF
cdr3_nt: TGTGCCAGCTCACCACCGAGCGACCCAGCCTACGAGCAGTACTTC

j_call: TRBJ2-5
v_call: TRBV30
clone_size: NA
d_call: NA
cdr3_aa: CAWSGPGSAQETQYF
cdr3_nt: TGTGCCTGGAGTGGGCCCGGGTCAGCCCAAGAGACCCAGTACTTC

j_call: TRBJ2-7
v_call: TRBV4-1
clone_size: NA
d_call: TRBD1
cdr3_aa: CASSLRTGSYEQYF
cdr3_nt: TGCGCCAGCAGCCTCAGGACAGGCTCCTACGAGCAGTACTTC

j_call: TRBJ1-4
v_call: TRBV7-9
clone_size: NA
d_call: NA
cdr3_aa: CASSLTNEKLFF
cdr3_nt: TGTGCCAGCAGCTTAACTAATGAAAAACTGTTTTTT

j_call: TRBJ2-3
v_call: TRBV7-2
clone_size: once
d_call: TRBD2
cdr3_aa: CASSLVLLAGATDTQYF
cdr3_nt: TGTGCCAGCAGCTTAGTACTACTAGCGGGGGCCACAGATACGCAGTATTTT

j_call: TRBJ2-7
v_call: TRBV30
clone_size: NA
d_call: TRBD1
cdr3_aa: CAWSDPATGNYEQYF
cdr3_nt: TGTGCCTGGAGTGACCCCGCGACAGGGAACTACGAGCAGTACTTC

j_call: TRBJ2-5
v_call: TRBV6-5
clone_size: NA
d_call: TRBD1
cdr3_aa: CASRGTGTETQYF
cdr3_nt: TGTGCCAGCAGAGGGACAGGGACAGAGACCCAGTACTTC

j_call: TRBJ2-7
v_call: TRBV19
clone_size: NA
d_call: TRBD1
cdr3_aa: CASSTTGSPYEQYF
cdr3_nt: TGTGCCAGTAGTACGACAGGGTCCCCCTACGAGCAGTACTTC

j_call: TRBJ2-3
v_call: TRBV4-1
clone_size: NA
d_call: NA
cdr3_aa: CASSQDSTRTQYF
cdr3_nt: TGCGCCAGCAGCCAAGATAGCACTCGTACGCAGTATTTT

j_call: TRBJ2-1
v_call: TRBV7-2
clone_size: NA
d_call: TRBD1
cdr3_aa: CASRFGQGTYNEQFF
cdr3_nt: TGTGCCAGCAGGTTCGGACAGGGCACCTACAATGAGCAGTTCTTC

j_call: TRBJ2-2
v_call: TRBV30
clone_size: once
d_call: TRBD1
cdr3_aa: CASGAGGGGELFF
cdr3_nt: TGTGCCAGTGGGGCAGGGGGCGGCGGGGAGCTGTTTTTT

j_call: TRBJ1-5
v_call: TRBV11-2
clone_size: NA
d_call: NA
cdr3_aa: CASSLRSGKPQHF
cdr3_nt: TGTGCCAGCAGCTTAAGGTCAGGAAAACCCCAGCATTTT

j_call: TRBJ2-5
v_call: TRBV5-4
clone_size: NA
d_call: NA
cdr3_aa: CASSSGTVQETQYF
cdr3_nt: TGTGCCAGCAGCTCCGGGACTGTTCAAGAGACCCAGTACTTC

j_call: TRBJ1-3
v_call: TRBV18
clone_size: NA
d_call: NA
cdr3_aa: CASSPAAGASGNTIYF
cdr3_nt: TGTGCCAGCTCACCCGCCGCGGGGGCCTCTGGAAACACCATATATTTT

j_call: TRBJ1-2
v_call: TRBV29-1
clone_size: NA
d_call: NA
cdr3_aa: CSATDREYGYTF
cdr3_nt: TGCAGCGCCACGGACAGAGAGTATGGCTACACCTTC

j_call: TRBJ2-3
v_call: TRBV9
clone_size: NA
d_call: TRBD2
cdr3_aa: CASSVGLANTDTQYF
cdr3_nt: TGTGCCAGCAGCGTAGGACTAGCGAACACAGATACGCAGTATTTT

j_call: TRBJ2-1
v_call: TRBV30
clone_size: NA
d_call: TRBD1
cdr3_aa: CAWSRPGQGYNEQFF
cdr3_nt: TGTGCCTGGAGTCGACCGGGACAGGGGTACAATGAGCAGTTCTTC

j_call: TRBJ1-2
v_call: TRBV29-1
clone_size: NA
d_call: NA
cdr3_aa: CSVEGGPGYTF
cdr3_nt: TGCAGCGTTGAAGGTGGTCCTGGCTACACCTTC

j_call: TRBJ1-6
v_call: TRBV28
clone_size: NA
d_call: TRBD1
cdr3_aa: CASSSVRGKSSPLHF
cdr3_nt: TGTGCCAGCAGTTCCGTCAGGGGGAAGAGTTCACCCCTCCACTTT

j_call: TRBJ1-1
v_call: TRBV7-2
clone_size: NA
d_call: NA
cdr3_aa: CASRLDSGDKAFF
cdr3_nt: TGTGCCAGCAGGCTCGATTCAGGGGACAAAGCTTTCTTT

j_call: TRBJ1-3
v_call: TRBV6-1
clone_size: NA
d_call: NA
cdr3_aa: CASSEAWQGSGNTIYF
cdr3_nt: TGTGCCAGCAGTGAAGCTTGGCAGGGCTCTGGAAACACCATATATTTT

j_call: TRBJ2-1
v_call: TRBV4-1
clone_size: NA
d_call: TRBD2
cdr3_aa: CASSQRTLADEQFF
cdr3_nt: TGCGCCAGCAGCCAGAGAACACTAGCGGACGAGCAGTTCTTC